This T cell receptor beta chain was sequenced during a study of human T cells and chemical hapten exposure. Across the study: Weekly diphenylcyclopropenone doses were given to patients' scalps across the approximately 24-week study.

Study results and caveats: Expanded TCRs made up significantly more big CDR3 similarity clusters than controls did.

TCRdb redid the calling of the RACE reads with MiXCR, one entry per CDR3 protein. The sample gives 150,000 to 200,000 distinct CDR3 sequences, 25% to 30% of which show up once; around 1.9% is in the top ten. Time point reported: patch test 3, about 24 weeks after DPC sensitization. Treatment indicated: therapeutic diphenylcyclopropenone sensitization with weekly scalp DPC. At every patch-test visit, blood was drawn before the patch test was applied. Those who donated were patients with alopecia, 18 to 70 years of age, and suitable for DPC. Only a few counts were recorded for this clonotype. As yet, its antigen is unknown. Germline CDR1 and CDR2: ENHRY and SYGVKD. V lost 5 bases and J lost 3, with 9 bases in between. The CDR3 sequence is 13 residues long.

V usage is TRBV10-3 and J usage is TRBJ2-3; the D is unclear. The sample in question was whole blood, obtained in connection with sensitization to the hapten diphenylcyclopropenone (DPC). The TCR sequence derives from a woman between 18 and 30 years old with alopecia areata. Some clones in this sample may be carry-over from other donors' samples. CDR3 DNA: TGTGCCATCAGTCGACTGGGGACAGATACGCAGTATTTT. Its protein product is CAISRLGTDTQYF.